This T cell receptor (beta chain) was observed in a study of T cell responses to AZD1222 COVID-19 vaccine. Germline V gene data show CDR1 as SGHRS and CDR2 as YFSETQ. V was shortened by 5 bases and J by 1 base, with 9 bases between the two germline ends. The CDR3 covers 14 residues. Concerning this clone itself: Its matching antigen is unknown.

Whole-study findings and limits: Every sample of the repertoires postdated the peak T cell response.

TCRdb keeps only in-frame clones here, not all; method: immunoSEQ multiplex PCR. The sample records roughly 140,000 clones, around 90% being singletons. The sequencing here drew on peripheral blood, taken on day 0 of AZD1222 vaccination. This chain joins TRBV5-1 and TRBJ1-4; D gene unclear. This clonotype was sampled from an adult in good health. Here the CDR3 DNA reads TGCGCCAGCAGGGGTCAGCTAACTAATGAAAAACTGTTTTTT. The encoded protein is CASRGQLTNEKLFF.